This TCR beta chain is drawn from a study of cytomegalovirus exposure and HLA in healthy donors. In regard to this clone: As yet, its antigen is unknown.

CDR1 and CDR2 from the germline V gene are MGHDK and SYGVNS. The CDR3 has 15 residues. With 10 bases removed from V and 4 bases from J, the gap between germline ends came to 20 bases. Whole-study results and caveats: The productive fraction for most TCR beta V segments was about 90% or about 30% in an earlier analysis. V- and J-gene trimming of TCR beta was linked (in a later analysis) to a missense DCLRE1C variant. Accurate prediction of most subjects' HLA-A and HLA-B alleles from TCR beta sequences was reported. Cytomegalovirus-associated status was assigned to approximately 160 TCR beta chains.

PCR involved 60 Vbeta and 13 Jbeta primers. Libraries were prepared by immunoSEQ multiplex PCR; TCRdb keeps only in-frame clonotypes and omits some of them. The table lists more than 150,000 clones, around four fifths of them singletons. The chain is built from TRBV25-1 and TRBJ1-5; D may be TRBD1 (5 bases). The sample comprised PBMCs. This clonotype was obtained from a woman in her 30s in good health and CMV-seronegative. CDR3 loop: CAITFLRGVNQPQHF. In nucleotides, the CDR3 is TGTGCCATCACATTCTTGCGGGGGGTTAATCAGCCCCAGCATTTT.